A selection of T cell receptor beta chains follows, all from one sample in a study of T cell responses to AZD1222 COVID-19 vaccine. TCRdb keeps only in-frame clones here, not all; method: immunoSEQ multiplex PCR. The data hold around 83,000 clones, with 90% to 95% observed a single time. Sequencing was performed on peripheral blood, taken on day 0 of AZD1222 vaccination. The receptor set was obtained from an adult in good health. The CDR3 runs from the conserved cysteine through the conserved F or W.

V: TRBV7-2
J: TRBJ2-7
CDR3: CASSPNSYEQYF

V: TRBV5-4
J: TRBJ2-2
CDR3: CASSLNTGELFF

V: TRBV5-4
J: TRBJ1-1
CDR3: CASSPQAMTEAFF

V: TRBV27
J: TRBJ2-7
CDR3: CASPPLQGSYEQYF

V: TRBV14
J: TRBJ1-4
CDR3: CASSQVAATNEKLFF

V: TRBV30
J: TRBJ1-5
CDR3: CAWSVTRAGGNQPQHF

V: TRBV21-1
J: TRBJ1-5
CDR3: CASSKVGTGLSNQPQHF

V: TRBV19
J: TRBJ2-3
CDR3: CASRTSGLRETDTQYF

V: TRBV3-1/TRBV3-2
J: TRBJ2-7
CDR3: CASSQDTGAGPGYEQYF

V: TRBV11-2
J: TRBJ1-4
CDR3: CASSQLRTGGNFVKLFF

V: TRBV19
J: TRBJ2-4
CDR3: CASSIELAGQAAKNIQYF

V: TRBV11-2
J: TRBJ2-7
CDR3: CASSSGTSGKTTYEQYF

V: TRBV7-9
J: TRBJ2-6
CDR3: CAVPGHLNSGANVLTF

V: TRBV7-2
J: TRBJ2-3
CDR3: CASSFSGLFESSQYF

V: TRBV5-1
J: TRBJ2-3
CDR3: CASSLTTDTQYF

V: TRBV7-8
J: TRBJ2-1
CDR3: CASSSDTGVNEQFF

V: TRBV7-2
J: TRBJ2-7
CDR3: CASSFRTSEQYF

V: TRBV5-6
J: TRBJ2-2
CDR3: CASSLSGTRFSGELFF

V: TRBV9
J: TRBJ2-3
CDR3: CASSVKRELTHLHTQYF

V: TRBV5-1
J: TRBJ2-6
CDR3: CASRRDSSGANVLTF

V: TRBV7-9
J: TRBJ2-2
CDR3: CASSFGTGRIGELFF

V: TRBV5-6
J: TRBJ2-1
CDR3: CASSLSGVVAYNEQFF

V: TRBV5-1
J: TRBJ2-1
CDR3: CASSYLSGRGREQFF

V: TRBV4-1
J: TRBJ1-4
CDR3: CASSQDATTNEKLFF

V: TRBV5-1
J: TRBJ2-3
CDR3: CASRLGTSRVNTDTQYF

V: TRBV11-2
J: TRBJ1-2
CDR3: CASSATQGRGYTF

V: TRBV6-4
J: TRBJ2-1
CDR3: CASSDGLAGEYNEQFF

V: TRBV30
J: TRBJ2-1
CDR3: CAWSPGDEQFF

V: TRBV2
J: TRBJ1-4
CDR3: CASSVTRGRGRPTNEKLFF

V: TRBV4-1
J: TRBJ2-1
CDR3: CASSNDRAGEQFF

V: TRBV6-6
J: TRBJ2-3
CDR3: CASSYSPEGDTQYF

V: TRBV5-4
J: TRBJ2-5
CDR3: CASSLHPQETQYF

V: TRBV5-1
J: TRBJ2-7
CDR3: CASSLGPNEQYF

V: TRBV7-9
J: TRBJ2-3
CDR3: CASKLDPDTQYF

V: TRBV13
J: TRBJ2-1
CDR3: CASSTGQGQFYRAYNEQFF

V: TRBV11-3
J: TRBJ2-2
CDR3: CASSPLMGANTGELFF

V: TRBV3-1/TRBV3-2
J: TRBJ2-1
CDR3: CASSLKTIGEQFF

V: TRBV28
J: TRBJ2-7
CDR3: CASSPPIRGYEQYF

V: TRBV7-3
J: TRBJ2-1
CDR3: CASSFTGGYNEQFF

V: TRBV7-9
J: TRBJ2-3
CDR3: CASSSAGGSTDTQYF

V: TRBV19
J: TRBJ2-1
CDR3: CASRDRVHNEQFF

V: TRBV28
J: TRBJ1-5
CDR3: CASSPGGSNQPQHF

V: TRBV20-1
J: TRBJ2-1
CDR3: CSAHPYNEQFF

V: TRBV7-2
J: TRBJ2-7
CDR3: CASSSRFSSYEQYF

V: TRBV28
J: TRBJ1-2
CDR3: CASSLVQGRGYTF

V: TRBV3-1/TRBV3-2
J: TRBJ2-7
CDR3: CASSAGTSGTSGYEQYF

V: TRBV6-2/TRBV6-3
J: TRBJ2-2
CDR3: CASSFGSQNTGELFF

V: TRBV7-3
J: TRBJ2-2
CDR3: CASSFTPVDTGELFF

V: TRBV18
J: TRBJ2-7
CDR3: CASSPYGTSGTYEQYF

V: TRBV5-1
J: TRBJ2-5
CDR3: CASSRTSGSEETQYF

V: TRBV21-1
J: TRBJ2-7
CDR3: CASSNGSDEQYF

V: TRBV7-9
J: TRBJ1-5
CDR3: CASSLTGAISNSNQPQHF

V: TRBV19
J: TRBJ2-7
CDR3: CASSRDRASYEQYF

V: TRBV4-2
J: TRBJ2-3
CDR3: CASSPGLVVTDTQYF